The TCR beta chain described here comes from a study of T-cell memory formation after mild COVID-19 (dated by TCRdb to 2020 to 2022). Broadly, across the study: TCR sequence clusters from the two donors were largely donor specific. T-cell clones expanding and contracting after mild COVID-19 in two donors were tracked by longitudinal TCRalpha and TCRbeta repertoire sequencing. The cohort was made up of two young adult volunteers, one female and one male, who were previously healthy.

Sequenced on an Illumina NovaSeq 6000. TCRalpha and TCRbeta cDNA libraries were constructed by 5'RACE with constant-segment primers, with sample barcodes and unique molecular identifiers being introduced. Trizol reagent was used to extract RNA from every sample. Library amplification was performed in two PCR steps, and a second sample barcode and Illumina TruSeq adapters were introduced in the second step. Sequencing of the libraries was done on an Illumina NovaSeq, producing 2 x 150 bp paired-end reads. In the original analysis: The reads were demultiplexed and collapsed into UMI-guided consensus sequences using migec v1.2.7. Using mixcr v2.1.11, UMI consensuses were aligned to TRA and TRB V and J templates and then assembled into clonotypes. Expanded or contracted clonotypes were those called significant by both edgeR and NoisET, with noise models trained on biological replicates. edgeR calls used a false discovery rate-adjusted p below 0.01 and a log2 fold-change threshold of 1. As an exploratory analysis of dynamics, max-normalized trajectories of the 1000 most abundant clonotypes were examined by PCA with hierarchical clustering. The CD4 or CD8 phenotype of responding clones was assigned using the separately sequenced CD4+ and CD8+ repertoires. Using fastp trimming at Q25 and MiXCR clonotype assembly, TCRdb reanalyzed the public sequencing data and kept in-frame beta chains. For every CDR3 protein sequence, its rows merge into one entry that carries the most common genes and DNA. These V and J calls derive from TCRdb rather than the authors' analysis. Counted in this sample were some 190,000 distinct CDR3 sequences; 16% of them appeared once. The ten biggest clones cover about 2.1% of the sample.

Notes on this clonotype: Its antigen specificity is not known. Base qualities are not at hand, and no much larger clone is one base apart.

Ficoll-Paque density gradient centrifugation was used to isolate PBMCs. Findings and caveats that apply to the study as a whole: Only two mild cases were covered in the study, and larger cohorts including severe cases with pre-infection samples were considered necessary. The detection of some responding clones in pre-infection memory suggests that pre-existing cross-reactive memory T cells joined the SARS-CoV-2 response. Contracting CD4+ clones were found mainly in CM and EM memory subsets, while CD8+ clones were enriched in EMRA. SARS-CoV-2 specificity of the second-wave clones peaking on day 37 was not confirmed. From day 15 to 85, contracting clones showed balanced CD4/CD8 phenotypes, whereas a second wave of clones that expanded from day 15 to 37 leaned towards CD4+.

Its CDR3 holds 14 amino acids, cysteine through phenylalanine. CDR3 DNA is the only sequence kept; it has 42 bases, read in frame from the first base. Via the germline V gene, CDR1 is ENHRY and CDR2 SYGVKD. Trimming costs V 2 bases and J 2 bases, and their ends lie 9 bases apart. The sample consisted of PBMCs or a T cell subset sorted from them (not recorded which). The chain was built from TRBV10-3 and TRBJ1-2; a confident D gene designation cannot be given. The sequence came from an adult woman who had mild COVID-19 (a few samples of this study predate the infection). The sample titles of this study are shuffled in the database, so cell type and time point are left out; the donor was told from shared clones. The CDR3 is CAISERGANYGYTF. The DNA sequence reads TGTGCCATCAGTGAGAGAGGCGCGAACTATGGCTACACCTTC.